What follows are 27 T cell receptor beta chains derived from one specimen sequenced in a study of T-cell reconstitution after alpha-beta-depleted transplantation in children (dated by TCRdb to about 2016). Sample treatment or condition, as interpreted from the label and publication: allogeneic hematopoietic cell transplantation with graft depleted of TCRalphabeta T cells and CD19 B cells. Library generation was performed with PCR. The instrument given in TCRdb is Illumina HiSeq 2500. TCR library preparation used molecular barcoding, with unique molecular identifiers applied to normalize quantification of the TCRbeta repertoire. TCRdb passed the public sequencing reads through fastp at Q25 and MiXCR, retaining productive beta sequences. Merged by CDR3 protein, the rows form single entries marked with the most common genes and DNA. The sample has a few hundred thousand distinct CDR3 sequences on record, over 10% of them singletons. The ten largest clonotypes hold over 2% of the sample.

Material: PBMCs, mostly from graft donor cells, obtained 360 days after TCRalphabeta/CD19-depleted stem cell transplant. All receptors come from a male patient under 18 who had a stem cell transplant for acute myeloid leukemia, so the T cells may come from the graft donor.

This clonotype was seen many times. The genes are TRBV4-3 and TRBJ2-5, with D perhaps TRBD2 (5 bases). The ends were cut back, 1 base at V and 6 bases at J, with 15 bases in the middle. The CDR3 is 15 amino acids. CDR1 is LGHNA, CDR2 YSLEER, per germline. CDR3 in DNA: TGCGCCAGCAGCCAAGTGGTACGGGATATAAAGACCCAGTACTTC. It specifies CASSQVVRDIKTQYF.

This clonotype was detected ten times or more. The rearrangement links TRBV5-4 to TRBJ2-7; D uncertain. Germline V gene lookup returns CDR1 SGHNT and CDR2 YYREEE (reference sequence). The CDR3 runs 13 residues. Trimming pared 1 base from V and 3 bases from J, leaving 8 bases between. The CDR3 bases are TGTGCCAGCAGCTTGTTATCCAGCTACGAGCAGTACTTC. Translation: CASSLLSSYEQYF.

This clonotype has more than one count but fewer than ten. CDR3 bases: TGTGCCAGCAGCTTAGTGTCTAGCAATCAGCCCCAGCATTTT. Translated: CASSLVSSNQPQHF. V usage is TRBV7-8 and J usage is TRBJ1-5; D is undetermined. This CDR3 region has 14 residues. V lost 1 base to trimming and J lost 0 bases, with 4 bases between them. Germline CDR1 reads SGHVS; CDR2 reads FQNEAQ. Together with reference TRBV7-8 and TRBJ1-5, the CDR3 gives the full variable domain: GAGVSQSPRYKVAKRGQDVALRCDPISGHVSLFWYQQALGQGPEFLTYFQNEAQLDKSGLPSDRFFAERPEGSVSTLKIQRTQQEDSAVYLCASSLVSSNQPQHFGDGTRLSIL.

This clonotype was detected only a few times. V is TRBV6-5 and J is TRBJ2-7; D ambiguous. Germline-derived CDR1 and CDR2 are MNHEY and SVGAGI. The V end lost 4 bases, the J end lost 6 bases, and 22 bases lay between the germline ends. This CDR3 comprises 16 residues. The CDR3: CASSLFQVTAAGEQYF. DNA for the CDR3: TGTGCCAGCAGTTTATTCCAAGTGACGGCCGCAGGCGAGCAGTACTTC.

In this sample, this clonotype turned up many times. V is TRBV28 and J is TRBJ2-2; tentatively, D is TRBD1 (6 bases). CDR1 is MDHEN and CDR2 is SYDVKM in the germline V gene. The CDR3 has 16 amino acids. The V end was cut by 7 bases, the J end by 3 bases, with 18 bases between. The CDR3 nucleotides read TGTGCCAGCACCCCACCACCGGGACATTACACCGGGGAGCTGTTTTTT. Translating it yields CASTPPPGHYTGELFF.

This clonotype was recorded a few times. The V call is TRBV6-5, the J call TRBJ2-7; D is ambiguous. CDR1 is MNHEY, CDR2 SVGAGI, per germline. Deletions cut 0 bases from V and 3 bases from J, with 9 bases between. The length of the CDR3 is 14 residues. The CDR3 here is CASSYSEKSYEQYF. CDR3 bases: TGTGCCAGCAGTTACTCCGAAAAAAGCTACGAGCAGTACTTC.

This sequence joins TRBV7-6 and TRBJ2-1, with D unresolved. Between the trimmed V and J ends, which lost 4 bases and 4 bases, there was a span of 17 bases. The CDR3 is 16 residues long. CDR1 SGHVS and CDR2 FNYEAQ come from the germline V gene. The CDR3 DNA reads as TGTGCCAGCAGCTCCCCACTTGGGTCACGGTACAATGAGCAGTTCTTC. This translates into CASSSPLGSRYNEQFF.

This rearrangement joins TRBV6-2 or TRBV6-3 to TRBJ2-7; 11 bases agree with TRBD2. The length of the CDR3 is 16 residues. V shed 2 bases, J shed 1 base, and the junction held 4 bases outside the gene matches. Germline lookup yields CDR1 MNHEY and CDR2 SVGEGT. CDR3 loop: CASSYGLAGGSYEQYF. Here the CDR3 DNA reads TGTGCCAGCAGTTACGGGCTAGCGGGAGGATCCTACGAGCAGTACTTC.

The chain uses TRBV5-1 and TRBJ1-2; 7 nucleotides line up with TRBD1. Germline trimming cut 0 bases from V and 5 bases from J; bases unmatched to any gene: 13. The CDR3 runs to 17 residues. Germline V gene sequence: CDR1 SGHRS, CDR2 YFSETQ. The CDR3 is CASSLDVRGGGRYGYTF. CDR3 sequence (DNA): TGCGCCAGCAGCTTGGACGTCCGAGGGGGCGGTCGTTATGGCTACACCTTC.

This clonotype was seen more than once but under ten times. In DNA form, the CDR3 reads TGCGCCAGCAGCCAAGACCTAGCGGGGCCTACGTACAATGAGCAGTTCTTC. This gives the protein CASSQDLAGPTYNEQFF. This chain uses TRBV4-3 with TRBJ2-1, with 9 bases matching TRBD2. This CDR3 has 17 amino acids. The J segment lost 4 bases and the V segment lost 0 bases, leaving 7 bases of the junction unmatched. The germline V gene has CDR1 LGHNA and CDR2 YSLEER.

V gene TRBV9 combines with J gene TRBJ2-2; 9 nucleotides match TRBD2. Trimming removed 2 bases from V and 5 bases from J; junction bases left unmatched: 7. This CDR3 region has 16 residues. CDR1 is SGDLS, CDR2 YYNGEE, per germline. The CDR3 region is CASSVMTSGQTGELFF. Written as DNA, the CDR3 is TGTGCCAGCAGCGTCATGACTAGCGGTCAGACCGGGGAGCTGTTTTTT.

The chain carries TRBV10-3 and TRBJ2-1; 8 nucleotides agree with TRBD1. V trimming: 2 bases; J trimming: 6 bases; junction bases outside the gene matches: 6. CDR3 length equals 15 residues. Germline values: CDR1 ENHRY, CDR2 SYGVKD. The CDR3, as DNA: TGTGCCATCAGTGAGGGACAGGGAGTGCGCAATGAGCAGTTCTTC. Its translation: CAISEGQGVRNEQFF.

This clonotype has a handful of counts. The chain has TRBV7-6 and TRBJ2-4; D is unclear. The CDR3 is 12 residues long. CDR1 SGHVS and CDR2 FNYEAQ come from the germline V gene. Trimming took 1 base from V and 8 from J, leaving 6 bases between them. CDR3: CASSLGPDIQYF. The CDR3, as DNA: TGTGCCAGCAGCTTAGGCCCGGACATTCAGTACTTC.

This clonotype appeared a few times. The V gene is TRBV14, the J gene TRBJ2-1, with D possibly matching TRBD1 (6 bases). In germline, CDR1 is SGHDN, CDR2 FVKESK. This CDR3 comprises 15 residues. Between the trimmed V and J ends, which lost 6 bases and 0 bases, there was a span of 12 bases. CDR3 amino acids: CASRPGHGSYNEQFF. CDR3 bases: TGTGCCAGCAGGCCGGGACACGGCTCCTACAATGAGCAGTTCTTC.

Ten or more counts support this clonotype. The genes are TRBV4-2 and TRBJ2-7; 10 positions match TRBD2. The CDR3 covers 16 residues. With 0 bases clipped from V and 3 bases from J, the junction kept 5 bases outside the gene matches. Germline V gives CDR1 LGHNA, CDR2 YNFKEQ. The CDR3, as DNA: TGTGCCAGCAGCCAAGACCGACTAGCGGGTGACTACGAGCAGTACTTC. It is translated as CASSQDRLAGDYEQYF.

This clonotype was found many times. The chain carries TRBV29-1 and TRBJ2-1; TRBD1 might be the D (6 bases). From germline, CDR1 is SQVTM and CDR2 ANQGSEA. The CDR3 contains 17 residues. V shed 4 bases and J shed 0 bases, with 19 bases lying between them. Here the CDR3 reads CSVVSLGHQSSYNEQFF. The CDR3 nucleotides read TGCAGCGTTGTGTCCCTGGGACACCAGAGCTCCTACAATGAGCAGTTCTTC.

This clonotype was seen once. A much larger clone differs from this one at a single base, so this may be a read error. The chain uses TRBV4-3 and TRBJ1-1; D is perhaps TRBD1 (6 bases). The CDR3 length is 18 residues. Germline V gives CDR1 LGHNA, CDR2 YSLEER. CDR3 in amino acids: CAGSQAPGQNASYTEAFF. In DNA form, the CDR3 reads TGCGCCGGCAGCCAAGCTCCCGGACAGAACGCGTCATACACTGAAGCTTTCTTT.

This sequence joins TRBV15 and TRBJ2-3; 7 nucleotides line up with TRBD1. The CDR3 totals 13 residues. Trimming at V came to 8 bases and at J to 6 bases, leaving 8 bases not matched to a gene. Germline V gives CDR1 LNHNV, CDR2 YYDKDF (reference sequence). CDR3: CATGDSVRDTQYF. CDR3 coding DNA: TGTGCCACCGGGGACAGCGTCAGGGATACGCAGTATTTT.

This clonotype occurred a few times. The chain links TRBV20-1 to TRBJ2-7; TRBD2 aligns across 8 bases. Germline CDR1 is DFQATT and CDR2 is SNEGSKA (reference sequence). This CDR3 has 15 amino acids. The V segment lost 3 bases and the J segment 3 bases; nucleotides outside the gene matches: 10. The CDR3 coding sequence is TGCAGTGCTAGGCCCTCGGGCGGGAGGTTCTACGAGCAGTACTTC. This translates into CSARPSGGRFYEQYF.

The rearrangement links TRBV12-3 or TRBV12-4 to TRBJ2-7; maybe TRBD1 (5 bases). Between the trimmed V and J ends, which lost 3 bases and 3 bases, there was a span of 12 bases. This CDR3 spans 14 amino acids. CDR3 sequence reads: CASSLTVPHYEQYF. DNA for the CDR3: TGTGCCAGCAGTTTGACAGTCCCCCACTACGAGCAGTACTTC.

There are many counts of this clonotype. The chain couples TRBV29-1 to TRBJ2-5; 11 nucleotides align to TRBD2. Germline V gene data show CDR1 as SQVTM and CDR2 as ANQGSEA. This CDR3 has 15 amino acids. V shed 3 bases, J shed 7 bases, and the junction held 10 bases outside the gene matches. CDR3 nucleotides: TGCAGCGTTGACCCTCGACTAGCGGGAATAGTGACCCAGTACTTC. Its translation: CSVDPRLAGIVTQYF.

This clonotype was detected only a few times. J is TRBJ2-1 and V is TRBV28; 14 bases are shared with TRBD2. This CDR3 has 17 amino acids. Per the germline V gene, CDR1 is MDHEN and CDR2 is SYDVKM. Losses at the gene ends were 8 bases for V and 1 base for J; bases not matched to a gene: 7. This CDR3 reads CASGGTSGSFSYNEQFF. CDR3 nucleotides: TGTGCCAGCGGTGGGACTAGCGGGAGCTTTTCCTACAATGAGCAGTTCTTC.

This clonotype was seen a few times. The chain joins TRBV20-1 to TRBJ2-1; the D gene is possibly TRBD2 (6 bases). V dropped 6 bases and J dropped 3 bases, with 21 bases sitting between them. The CDR3 totals 16 residues. CDR1 DFQATT and CDR2 SNEGSKA come from the germline V gene (reference sequence). CDR3 protein: CSALSPRGVYYNEQFF. The CDR3 DNA sequence: TGCAGTGCCCTTAGCCCCCGCGGGGTCTACTACAATGAGCAGTTCTTC.

This clonotype has only a few counts. V usage is TRBV4-3 and J usage is TRBJ2-3; perhaps TRBD2 as D (5 bases). The germline V gene has CDR1 LGHNA and CDR2 YSLEER. Trimming pared 0 bases from V and 4 bases from J, leaving 14 bases between. This CDR3 contains 16 residues. CDR3 residues: CASSQDRAGYPDTQYF. In nucleotides, the CDR3 is TGCGCCAGCAGCCAAGATAGGGCGGGCTACCCAGATACGCAGTATTTT.

The chain links TRBV2 to TRBJ2-3, with D possibly being TRBD1 or TRBD2 (5 bases each). This CDR3 region has 18 residues. Trimming removed 8 bases at V and 1 base at J, with 25 bases between. Germline CDR1 is SNHLY and CDR2 is FYNNEI. The CDR3 spells CASDATYRTLGRTDTQYF. Written as DNA, the CDR3 is TGTGCCAGCGATGCTACCTACAGGACTTTGGGTCGCACAGATACGCAGTATTTT.

This clonotype has ten or more counts. V is TRBV6-2 or TRBV6-3 and J is TRBJ2-1; no clear D gene. Germline V gene sequence: CDR1 MNHEY, CDR2 SVGEGT. This CDR3 spans 15 amino acids. Trimming shortened V by 0 bases and J by 6 bases, and 12 bases separated the two germline ends. The CDR3 DNA is TGTGCCAGCAGTTACTCGAGGTGGGGTCGCAATGAGCAGTTCTTC. Amino acids: CASSYSRWGRNEQFF.

The rearrangement uses TRBV29-1 and TRBJ2-1; unclear D gene. Trimming left V 7 bases short and J 8 bases short, with 3 bases between. CDR3 length: 8 amino acids. From germline, CDR1 is SQVTM and CDR2 ANQGSEA. CDR3 in DNA: TGCAGCGCAGATGAGCAGTTCTTC. As protein: CSADEQFF.